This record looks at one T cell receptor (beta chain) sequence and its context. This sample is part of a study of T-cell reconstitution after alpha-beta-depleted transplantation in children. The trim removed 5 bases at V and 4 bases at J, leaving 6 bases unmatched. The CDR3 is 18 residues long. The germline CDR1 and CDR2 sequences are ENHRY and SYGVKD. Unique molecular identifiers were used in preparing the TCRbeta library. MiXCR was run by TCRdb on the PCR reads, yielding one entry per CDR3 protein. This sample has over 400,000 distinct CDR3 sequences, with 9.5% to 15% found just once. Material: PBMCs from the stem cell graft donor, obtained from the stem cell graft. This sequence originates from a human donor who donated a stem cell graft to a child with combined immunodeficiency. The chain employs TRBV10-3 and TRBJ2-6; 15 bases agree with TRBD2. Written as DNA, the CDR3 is TGTGCCATCAGTCAAGGACTAGCGGGGGGGCTCGGGGCCAACGTCCTGACTTTC. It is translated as CAISQGLAGGLGANVLTF.